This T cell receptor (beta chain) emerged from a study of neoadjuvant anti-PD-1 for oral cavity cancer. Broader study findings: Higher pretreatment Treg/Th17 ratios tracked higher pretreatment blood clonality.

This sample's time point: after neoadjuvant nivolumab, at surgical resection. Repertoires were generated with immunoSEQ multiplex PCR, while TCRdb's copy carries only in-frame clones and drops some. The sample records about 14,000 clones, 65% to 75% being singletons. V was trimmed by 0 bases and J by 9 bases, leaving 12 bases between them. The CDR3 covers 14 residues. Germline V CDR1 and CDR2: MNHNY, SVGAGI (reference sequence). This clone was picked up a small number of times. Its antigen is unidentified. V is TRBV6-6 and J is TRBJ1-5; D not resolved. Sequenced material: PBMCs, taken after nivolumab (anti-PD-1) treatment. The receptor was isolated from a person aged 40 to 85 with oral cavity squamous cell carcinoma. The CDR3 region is CASSYSAGWWPQHF. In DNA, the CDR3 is TGTGCCAGCAGTTACTCAGCCGGGTGGTGGCCCCAGCATTTT.